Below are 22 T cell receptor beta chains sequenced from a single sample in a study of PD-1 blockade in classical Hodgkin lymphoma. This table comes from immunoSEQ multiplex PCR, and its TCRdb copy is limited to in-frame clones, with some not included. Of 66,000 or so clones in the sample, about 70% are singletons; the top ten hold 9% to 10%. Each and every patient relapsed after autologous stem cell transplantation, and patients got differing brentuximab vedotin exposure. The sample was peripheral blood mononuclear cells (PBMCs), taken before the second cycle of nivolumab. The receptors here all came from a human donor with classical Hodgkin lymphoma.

The CDR3 loop is CASSEARTNKGTQYF. DNA for the CDR3: TGTGCCAGCAGTGAAGCCCGGACTAACAAAGGGACCCAGTACTTC. V and J are TRBV6-1 and TRBJ2-5; TRBD2 is a possible D gene (6 bases). V shed 0 bases and J shed 7 bases, with 15 bases lying between them. This CDR3 has 15 residues. Germline V gene sequence: CDR1 MNHNS, CDR2 SASEGT.

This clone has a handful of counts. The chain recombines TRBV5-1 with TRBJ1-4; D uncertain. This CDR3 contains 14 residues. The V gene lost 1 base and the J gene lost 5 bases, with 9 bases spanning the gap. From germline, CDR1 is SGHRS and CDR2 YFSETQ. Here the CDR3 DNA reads TGCGCCAGCAGCTTGTCCGGGGTAAATGAAAAACTGTTTTTT. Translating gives CASSLSGVNEKLFF.

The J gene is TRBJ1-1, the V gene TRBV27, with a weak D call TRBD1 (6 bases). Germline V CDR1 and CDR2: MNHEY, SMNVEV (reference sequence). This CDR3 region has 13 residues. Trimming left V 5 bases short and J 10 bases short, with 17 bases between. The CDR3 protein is CASSPTGSRGAFF. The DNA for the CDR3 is TGTGCCAGCAGTCCCACAGGGTCGAGAGGAGCTTTCTTT.

For the CDR3, the DNA is TGTGCCAGCAGCTTCAAAGGTTGGCGGAACGGCTACGAGCAGTACTTC. Translated: CASSFKGWRNGYEQYF. The chain uses TRBV5-4 and TRBJ2-7; no clear D gene. V dropped 2 bases and J dropped 3 bases, with 18 bases sitting between them. This CDR3 comprises 16 residues. The V gene's germline CDR1 is SGHNT and CDR2 YYREEE (reference sequence).

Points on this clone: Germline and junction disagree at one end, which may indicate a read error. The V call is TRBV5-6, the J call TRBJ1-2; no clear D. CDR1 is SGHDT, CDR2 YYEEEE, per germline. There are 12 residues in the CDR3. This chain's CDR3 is CASTLINYGYTF. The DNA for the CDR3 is TGTGCCAGCACCTTGATCAACTATGGCTACACCTTC.

The CDR3 DNA reads TGTGCCAGTAGTTGGGTTGAGGATCAGCCCCAGCATTTT. Translating it yields CASSWVEDQPQHF. The chain recombines TRBV19 with TRBJ1-5; D is undetermined. The germline V and J ends were trimmed by 5 bases and 5 bases, with 10 bases remaining between them. The CDR3 has 13 amino acids. CDR1 and CDR2 from the germline V gene are LNHDA and SQIVND (reference sequence).

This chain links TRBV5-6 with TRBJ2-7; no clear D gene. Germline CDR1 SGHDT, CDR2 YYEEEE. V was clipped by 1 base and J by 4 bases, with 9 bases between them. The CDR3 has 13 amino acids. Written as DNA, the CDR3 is TGTGCCAGCAGCTTGAGGCAGATGTACGAGCAGTACTTC. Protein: CASSLRQMYEQYF.

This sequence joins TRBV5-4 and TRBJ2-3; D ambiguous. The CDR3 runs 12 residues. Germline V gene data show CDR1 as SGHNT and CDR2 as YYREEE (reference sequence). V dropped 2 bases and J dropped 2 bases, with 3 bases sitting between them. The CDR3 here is CASSLNTDTQYF. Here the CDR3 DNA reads TGTGCCAGCAGCTTAAACACAGATACGCAGTATTTT.

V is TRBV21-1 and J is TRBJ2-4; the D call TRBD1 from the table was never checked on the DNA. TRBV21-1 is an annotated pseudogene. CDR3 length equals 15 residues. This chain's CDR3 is CASSKGSGGENIQYF. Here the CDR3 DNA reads TGTGCCAGCAGCAAAGGGTCAGGGGGCGAAAACATTCAGTACTTC.

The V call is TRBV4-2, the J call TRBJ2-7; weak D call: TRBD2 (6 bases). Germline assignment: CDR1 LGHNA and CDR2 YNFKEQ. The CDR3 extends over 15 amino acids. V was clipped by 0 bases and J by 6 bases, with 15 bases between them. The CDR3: CASSQDRGITGEQYF. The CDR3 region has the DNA TGTGCCAGCAGCCAAGATCGGGGGATCACCGGCGAGCAGTACTTC.

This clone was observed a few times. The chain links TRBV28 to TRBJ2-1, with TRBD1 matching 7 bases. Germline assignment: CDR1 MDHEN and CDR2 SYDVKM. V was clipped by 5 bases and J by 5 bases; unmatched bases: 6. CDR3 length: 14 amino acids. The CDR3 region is CASSPPDRDNEQFF. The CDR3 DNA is TGTGCCAGCAGTCCCCCCGACAGGGACAATGAGCAGTTCTTC.

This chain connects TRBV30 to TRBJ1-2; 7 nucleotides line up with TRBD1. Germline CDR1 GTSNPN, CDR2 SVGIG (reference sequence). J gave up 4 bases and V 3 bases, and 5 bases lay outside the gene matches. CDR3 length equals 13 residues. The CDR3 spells CAWRGQAAYGYTF. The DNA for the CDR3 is TGTGCCTGGAGAGGACAGGCAGCCTATGGCTACACCTTC.

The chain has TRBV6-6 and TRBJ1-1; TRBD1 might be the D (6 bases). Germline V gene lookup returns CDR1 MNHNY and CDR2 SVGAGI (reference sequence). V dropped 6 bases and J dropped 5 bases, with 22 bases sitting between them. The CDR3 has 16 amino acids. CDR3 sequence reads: CASRQRQAPASTEAFF. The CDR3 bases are TGTGCCAGCAGGCAACGACAGGCCCCCGCAAGTACTGAAGCTTTCTTT.

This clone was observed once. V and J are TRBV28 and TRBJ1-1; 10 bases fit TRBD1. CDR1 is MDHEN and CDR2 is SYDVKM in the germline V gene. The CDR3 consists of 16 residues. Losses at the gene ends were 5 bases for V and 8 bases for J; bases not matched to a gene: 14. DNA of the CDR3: TGTGCCAGCAGTCCGAGCCCCGGGACAGGGGTAATGGAAGCTTTCTTT. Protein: CASSPSPGTGVMEAFF.

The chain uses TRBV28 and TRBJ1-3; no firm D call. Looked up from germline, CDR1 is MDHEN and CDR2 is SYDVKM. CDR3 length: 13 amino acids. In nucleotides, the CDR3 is TGTGCGCCCGGCGGTTTCTCTGGAAACACCATATATTTT. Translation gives CAPGGFSGNTIYF.

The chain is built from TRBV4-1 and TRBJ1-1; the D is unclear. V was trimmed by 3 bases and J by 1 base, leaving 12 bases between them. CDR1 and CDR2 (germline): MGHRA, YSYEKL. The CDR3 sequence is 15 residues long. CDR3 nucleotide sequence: TGCGCCAGCAGCCAGTTTTCAGGCAGGAACACTGAAGCTTTCTTT. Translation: CASSQFSGRNTEAFF.

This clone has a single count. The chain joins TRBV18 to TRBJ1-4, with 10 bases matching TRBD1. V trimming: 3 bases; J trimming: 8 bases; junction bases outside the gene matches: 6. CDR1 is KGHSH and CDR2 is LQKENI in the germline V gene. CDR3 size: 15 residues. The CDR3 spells CASSPGDRGNEKLFF. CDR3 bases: TGTGCCAGCTCACCCGGGGACAGGGGAAACGAAAAACTGTTTTTT.

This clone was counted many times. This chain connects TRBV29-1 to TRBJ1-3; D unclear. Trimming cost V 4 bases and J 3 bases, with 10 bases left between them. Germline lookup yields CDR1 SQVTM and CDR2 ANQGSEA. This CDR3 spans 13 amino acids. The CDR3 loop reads CSVGMGSGNTIYF. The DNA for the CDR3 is TGCAGCGTTGGCATGGGCAGTGGAAACACCATATATTTT.

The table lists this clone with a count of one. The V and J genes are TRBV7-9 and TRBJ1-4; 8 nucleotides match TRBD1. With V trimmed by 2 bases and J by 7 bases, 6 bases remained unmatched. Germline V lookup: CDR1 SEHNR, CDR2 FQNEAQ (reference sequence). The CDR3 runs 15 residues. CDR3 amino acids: CASSLYSGGGEKLFF. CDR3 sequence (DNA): TGTGCCAGCAGCTTATACTCAGGGGGCGGTGAAAAACTGTTTTTT.

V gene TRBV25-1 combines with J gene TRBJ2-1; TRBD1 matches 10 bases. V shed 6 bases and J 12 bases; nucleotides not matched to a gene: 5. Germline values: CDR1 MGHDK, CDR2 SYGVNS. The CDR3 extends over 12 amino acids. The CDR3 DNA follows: TGTGCCAGCAGGGGGGGGACAGGGGCGCAGTTCTTC. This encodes CASRGGTGAQFF.

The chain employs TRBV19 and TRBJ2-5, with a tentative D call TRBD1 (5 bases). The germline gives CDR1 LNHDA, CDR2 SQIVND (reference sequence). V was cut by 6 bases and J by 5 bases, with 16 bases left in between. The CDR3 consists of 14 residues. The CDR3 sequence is CASSPYRMGETQYF. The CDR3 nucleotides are TGTGCCAGTAGCCCATACAGGATGGGGGAGACCCAGTACTTC.

The CDR3 sequence is CASSAGGGTGVDTQYF. The CDR3 DNA is TGTGCCAGCAGCGCAGGGGGAGGGACAGGGGTCGATACGCAGTATTTT. V usage is TRBV9 and J usage is TRBJ2-3, with 10 positions matching TRBD1. CDR1 and CDR2 from the germline V gene are SGDLS and YYNGEE. Trimming took 3 bases from V and 6 from J; bases not matched to a gene: 10. The CDR3 runs 16 residues.